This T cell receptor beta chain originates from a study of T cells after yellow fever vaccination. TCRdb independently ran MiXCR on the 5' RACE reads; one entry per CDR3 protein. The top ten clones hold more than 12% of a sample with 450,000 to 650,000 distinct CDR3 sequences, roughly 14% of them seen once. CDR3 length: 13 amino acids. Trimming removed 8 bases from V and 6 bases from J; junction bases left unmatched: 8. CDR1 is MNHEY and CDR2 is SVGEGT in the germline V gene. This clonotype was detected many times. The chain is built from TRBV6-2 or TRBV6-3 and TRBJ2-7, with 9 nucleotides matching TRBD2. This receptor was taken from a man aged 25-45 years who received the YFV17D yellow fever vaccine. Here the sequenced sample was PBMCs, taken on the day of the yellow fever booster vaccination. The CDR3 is CASGVAGVSEQYF. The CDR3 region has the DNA TGTGCCAGCGGAGTAGCGGGAGTGAGCGAGCAGTACTTC.